A single sample gave rise to the 17 T cell receptor beta chains below, sequenced in a study of T cell responses to AZD1222 COVID-19 vaccine. The data were produced by immunoSEQ multiplex PCR, yet TCRdb's version contains in-frame clones alone and is incomplete. The sample consists of more than 95,000 clones, about four fifths of them appearing once. The material was peripheral blood, obtained on day 0 of AZD1222 vaccination. The receptors shown here come from an adult in good health.

Only a few counts were recorded for this clone. This chain links TRBV12-3 or TRBV12-4 with TRBJ1-2; unclear D gene. The CDR3 totals 13 residues. V lost 7 bases and J 0 bases, leaving 9 bases between the germline ends. CDR3 nucleotides: TGTGCCAGCAAGCAGGTGTCTAACTATGGCTACACCTTC. Protein product: CASKQVSNYGYTF.

This clone came up a few times. A read error may produce the germline difference seen at one junction end. Distinct nucleotide sequences in the sample also encode this CDR3. J is TRBJ2-7 and V is TRBV7-2; 7 positions match TRBD2. The CDR3 has 13 amino acids. Germline lookup yields CDR1 SGHTA and CDR2 FQGNSA. The CDR3 DNA is TGTGCCAGCAGCCTAGCGGTGCCCTACGAGCAGTACTTC. Its protein product is CASSLAVPYEQYF.

The gene calls are TRBV7-2 and TRBJ1-1; 7 bases fit TRBD1. This CDR3 has 15 residues. Looked up from germline, CDR1 is SGHTA and CDR2 is FQGNSA. The ends lost 7 bases at V and 3 bases at J; junction bases unmatched: 11. The chain's CDR3 is CASKSRTGGDTEAFF. The CDR3 nucleotides are TGTGCCAGCAAATCTCGGACAGGCGGGGACACTGAAGCTTTCTTT. The full variable domain, in which reference TRBV7-2 and TRBJ1-1 provide the parts outside the CDR3, is GAGVSQSPSNKVTEKGKDVELRCDPISGHTALYWYRQSLGQGLEFLIYFQGNSAPDKSGLPSDRFSAERTGGSVSTLTIQRTQQEDSAVYLCASKSRTGGDTEAFFGQGTRLTVV.

This clone was recorded a few times. The chain employs TRBV7-8 and TRBJ1-2, with D perhaps matching TRBD1 (5 bases). From germline, CDR1 is SGHVS and CDR2 FQNEAQ. Trimming pared 1 base from V and 2 bases from J, leaving 8 bases between. This CDR3 is built from 14 residues. Written as DNA, the CDR3 is TGTGCCAGCAGCTTAGTTGCAGGGAACTATGGCTACACCTTC. As protein: CASSLVAGNYGYTF.

The chain combines TRBV5-1 with TRBJ2-3; D might be TRBD2 (6 bases). The CDR3 runs 18 residues. The germline V gene has CDR1 SGHRS and CDR2 YFSETQ. The ends were cut back, 4 bases at V and 0 bases at J, with 21 bases in the middle. The DNA for the CDR3 is TGCGCCAGCAGCCCAGCGGGTCTGGGGCTTACTAGCACAGATACGCAGTATTTT. Protein sequence: CASSPAGLGLTSTDTQYF.

The chain employs TRBV7-2 and TRBJ1-6; maybe TRBD1 (6 bases). V dropped 4 bases and J dropped 8 bases, with 9 bases sitting between them. The CDR3 length is 13 residues. Germline V gene lookup returns CDR1 SGHTA and CDR2 FQGNSA. CDR3 nucleotide sequence: TGTGCCAGCAGCTCACAGGGAGATTCACCCCTCCACTTT. Its protein product is CASSSQGDSPLHF.

This chain connects TRBV6-5 to TRBJ1-4; D possibly corresponds to TRBD1 (6 bases). CDR3 length: 15 residues. Trimming shortened V by 5 bases and J by 3 bases, and 13 bases separated the two germline ends. The germline CDR1 and CDR2 sequences are MNHEY and SVGAGI. DNA for the CDR3: TGTGCCAGCAGTCACCGGACAGCCGCTAATGAAAAACTGTTTTTT. As protein: CASSHRTAANEKLFF.

On this clone itself: Other DNA sequences of this sample code for an identical CDR3. This chain joins TRBV3-1 (or the pseudogene TRBV3-2) and TRBJ1-5, with D unresolved. Germline V CDR1 and CDR2: LGHDT, YNNKEL (reference sequence). The V end lost 3 bases, the J end lost 7 bases, and 10 bases lay between the germline ends. The CDR3 spans 13 residues. The CDR3 region has the DNA TGTGCCAGCAGCCAGGGTCTGAACCAGCCCCAGCATTTT. Translating it yields CASSQGLNQPQHF.

This clone occurred once. The rearrangement uses TRBV19 and TRBJ2-1, with a possible D match to TRBD1 (6 bases). The CDR3 contains 15 residues. V was clipped by 6 bases and J by 0 bases, with 12 bases between them. CDR1 LNHDA and CDR2 SQIVND come from the germline V gene (reference sequence). CDR3 in amino acids: CASSTGRNSYNEQFF. Written as DNA, the CDR3 is TGTGCCAGTAGCACAGGGAGAAACTCCTACAATGAGCAGTTCTTC.

The chain combines TRBV4-2 with TRBJ2-3; 14 bases align to TRBD2. The V gene end was trimmed by 6 bases and the J gene end by 0 bases; junction bases not matched to a gene: 8. Per the germline V gene, CDR1 is LGHNA and CDR2 is YNFKEQ. The CDR3 length is 18 residues. CDR3 amino acids: CASSIGLAGGTSTDTQYF. CDR3 sequence (DNA): TGTGCCAGCAGTATAGGACTAGCGGGGGGAACGAGCACAGATACGCAGTATTTT.

This clone was seen only once. The CDR3 protein is CASSPWTDSYEQYF. The CDR3 coding sequence is TGTGCCAGCTCACCATGGACTGACTCCTACGAGCAGTACTTC. The chain couples TRBV18 to TRBJ2-7; D is perhaps TRBD2 (5 bases). V was clipped by 2 bases and J by 0 bases, with 8 bases between them. CDR1 KGHSH and CDR2 LQKENI come from the germline V gene. The CDR3 loop spans 14 amino acids.

CDR3 loop: CAWRLKGTGSRYEQYF. In DNA, the CDR3 is TGTGCCTGGAGACTAAAAGGGACAGGGAGTCGGTACGAGCAGTACTTC. This rearrangement joins TRBV30 to TRBJ2-7; 9 bases are a match to TRBD1. The J segment lost 4 bases and the V segment lost 3 bases, leaving 13 bases of the junction unmatched. This CDR3 is 16 amino acids long. Germline V CDR1 and CDR2: GTSNPN, SVGIG (reference sequence).

The CDR3 protein is CASSQGLHTGELFF. The CDR3 DNA reads TGTGCCAGCAGCCAAGGACTACACACCGGGGAGCTGTTTTTT. The chain combines TRBV3-1 (or the pseudogene TRBV3-2) with TRBJ2-2, with D perhaps matching TRBD2 (5 bases). This CDR3 spans 14 amino acids. Trimming took off 1 base at V and 3 bases at J, with 6 bases between the two ends. CDR1 and CDR2 (germline): LGHDT, YNNKEL (reference sequence).

The sample holds one count of this clone. The chain uses TRBV3-1 (or the pseudogene TRBV3-2) and TRBJ2-3; 11 positions agree with TRBD2. This CDR3 contains 17 residues. CDR1 and CDR2 from the germline V gene are LGHDT and YNNKEL (reference sequence). Losses at the gene ends were 1 base for V and 8 bases for J; bases not matched to a gene: 11. The chain's CDR3 is CASSQAVSGGASRTQYF. The CDR3, as DNA: TGTGCCAGCAGCCAAGCAGTTAGCGGGGGGGCCTCCCGTACGCAGTATTTT.

This clone appeared a single time. V and J are TRBV19 and TRBJ1-4; D remains ambiguous. Germline V gives CDR1 LNHDA, CDR2 SQIVND (reference sequence). V was pared by 3 bases and J by 5 bases, with 7 bases between. This CDR3 contains 13 residues. The CDR3 DNA reads as TGTGCCAGTAGTATTGGGCAGAATGAAAAACTGTTTTTT. This gives the protein CASSIGQNEKLFF.

This chain links TRBV7-9 with TRBJ1-1; D is uncertain. The V end lost 8 bases, the J end lost 4 bases, and 11 bases lay between the germline ends. This CDR3 has 12 residues. Per germline, CDR1 SEHNR and CDR2 FQNEAQ (reference sequence). In DNA, the CDR3 is TGTGCCAGCGGCCGGGGAAGCACTGAAGCTTTCTTT. Its translation is CASGRGSTEAFF.

The rearrangement joins TRBV15 to TRBJ1-4, with TRBD1 matching 8 bases. In germline, CDR1 is LNHNV, CDR2 YYDKDF (reference sequence). The CDR3 length is 17 residues. V was pared by 3 bases and J by 2 bases, with 8 bases of the junction left unmatched. The chain's CDR3 is CATSRTQGARTNEKLFF. For the CDR3, the DNA is TGTGCCACCAGCAGGACCCAGGGGGCGCGGACTAATGAAAAACTGTTTTTT.